These 27 T cell receptor beta chains share one sample of origin, sequenced in a study of cytomegalovirus exposure and HLA in healthy donors. This PCR relied on a set of 60 Vbeta primers and 13 Jbeta primers. Some clones are missing from TCRdb's copy, which holds only in-frame ones; the method was immunoSEQ multiplex PCR. This sample has roughly 60,000 clones, with about two thirds found just once. Sequencing input: PBMCs. All receptors derive from a woman aged 60-75 years in good health and CMV-seropositive.

Only a few counts were recorded for this clone. The chain couples TRBV10-2 to TRBJ2-3, with 10 positions matching TRBD1. This CDR3 region has 14 residues. Germline V gene lookup returns CDR1 WSHSY and CDR2 SAAADI. Unmatched junction bases numbered 6, after V lost 6 bases and J lost 6 bases. CDR3 DNA: TGCGCCAGCAGCGGGACAGGGGACACGGATACGCAGTATTTT. This translates into CASSGTGDTDTQYF.

This clone was recorded once. The rearrangement uses TRBV5-6 and TRBJ2-1; TRBD2 might be the D (5 bases). Trimming removed 4 bases at V and 10 bases at J, with 27 bases between. Germline V gene data show CDR1 as SGHDT and CDR2 as YYEEEE. The CDR3 spans 17 residues. Here the CDR3 reads CASSPTGIQNRRREQFF. The CDR3, as DNA: TGTGCCAGCAGCCCAACCGGGATACAAAATCGACGCCGGGAGCAGTTCTTC. The whole variable domain, remainder taken from reference TRBV5-6 and TRBJ2-1, is DAGVTQSPTHLIKTRGQQVTLRCSPKSGHDTVSWYQQALGQGPQFIFQYYEEEERQRGNFPDRFSGHQFPNYSSELNVNALLLGDSALYLCASSPTGIQNRRREQFFGPGTRLTVL.

Only a few counts were recorded for this clone. This chain links TRBV9 with TRBJ2-2, with D possibly being TRBD1 (5 bases). This CDR3 contains 16 residues. V gave up 2 bases and J gave up 0 bases, with 11 bases separating them. CDR1 is SGDLS and CDR2 is YYNGEE in the germline V gene. CDR3 in amino acids: CASSVGHFTNTGELFF. The CDR3 nucleotides read TGTGCCAGCAGCGTCGGACATTTTACGAACACCGGGGAGCTGTTTTTT.

V is TRBV29-1 and J is TRBJ2-5, with a weak D call TRBD1 (5 bases). Trimming left V 7 bases short and J 0 bases short, with 12 bases between. Germline-derived CDR1 and CDR2 are SQVTM and ANQGSEA. CDR3 length: 13 amino acids. As DNA, the CDR3 is TGCAGCGGTTGGACACCCTACCAAGAGACCCAGTACTTC. Residues: CSGWTPYQETQYF. Together with reference TRBV29-1 and TRBJ2-5, the CDR3 gives the full variable domain: SAVISQKPSRDICQRGTSLTIQCQVDSQVTMMFWYRQQPGQSLTLIATANQGSEATYESGFVIDKFPISRPNLTFSTLTVSNMSPEDSSIYLCSGWTPYQETQYFGPGTRLLVL.

The gene calls are TRBV2 and TRBJ1-2; maybe TRBD1 (5 bases). Germline lookup yields CDR1 SNHLY and CDR2 FYNNEI. V was trimmed by 5 bases and J by 6 bases, leaving 13 bases between them. The CDR3 is 13 amino acids. The CDR3 here is CASSRRDANGYTF. The CDR3 bases are TGTGCCAGCAGTCGCAGGGATGCAAATGGCTACACCTTC. The full variable domain, rest sourced from reference TRBV2 and TRBJ1-2, is EPEVTQTPSHQVTQMGQEVILRCVPISNHLYFYWYRQILGQKVEFLVSFYNNEISEKSEIFDDQFSVERPDGSNFTLKIRSTKLEDSAMYFCASSRRDANGYTFGSGTRLTVV.

This clone was recorded a few times. The rearrangement links TRBV6-5 to TRBJ1-2; possible D gene TRBD1, 5 bases. V shed 10 bases and J shed 4 bases, with 13 bases lying between them. CDR1 and CDR2 from the germline V gene are MNHEY and SVGAGI. The CDR3 is 12 amino acids. CDR3: CANGGEFYGYTF. CDR3 coding DNA: TGTGCCAACGGGGGGGAATTCTATGGCTACACCTTC.

This chain uses TRBV30 with TRBJ2-3; 11 nucleotides agree with TRBD1. V gave up 2 bases and J gave up 4 bases; unmatched junction bases: 2. This CDR3 is built from 14 residues. The germline V gene has CDR1 GTSNPN and CDR2 SVGIG (reference sequence). In nucleotides, the CDR3 is TGTGCCTGGAGTTGGACAGGGGGCGCAGATACGCAGTATTTT. Its translation: CAWSWTGGADTQYF.

V is TRBV29-1 and J is TRBJ2-3, with a tentative D call TRBD1 (6 bases). The germline V gene encodes CDR1 SQVTM and CDR2 ANQGSEA. Trimming pared 7 bases from V and 4 bases from J, leaving 12 bases between. The CDR3 loop spans 12 amino acids. The CDR3 bases are TGCAGCGCACGGACAGAAGCAGATACGCAGTATTTT. As protein: CSARTEADTQYF.

The V call is TRBV7-2, the J call TRBJ1-4, with 9 bases lining up with TRBD1. Unmatched junction bases numbered 6, after V lost 6 bases and J lost 4 bases. The germline V gene has CDR1 SGHTA and CDR2 FQGNSA. The CDR3 is 15 amino acids. CDR3 bases: TGTGCCAGCAGGCTGGGGACAGGGAGTAATGAAAAACTGTTTTTT. Protein: CASRLGTGSNEKLFF.

This chain uses TRBV9 with TRBJ1-4, with TRBD1 matching over 12 bases. The CDR3 contains 17 residues. The ends lost 3 bases at V and 5 bases at J; junction bases unmatched: 8. Germline lookup yields CDR1 SGDLS and CDR2 YYNGEE. CDR3 coding DNA: TGTGCCAGCAGCGCACCGGGACAGGGGGCGCGGAATGAAAAACTGTTTTTT. Residues: CASSAPGQGARNEKLFF. Complete variable domain (other parts from reference TRBV9 and TRBJ1-4): DSGVTQTPKHLITATGQRVTLRCSPRSGDLSVYWYQQSLDQGLQFLIQYYNGEERAKGNILERFSAQQFPDLHSELNLSSLELGDSALYFCASSAPGQGARNEKLFFGSGTQLSVL.

Comments on this clone: This could be a read error, since a much larger clone is one nucleotide away. The V and J genes are TRBV11-2 and TRBJ1-5; TRBD1 is a possible D gene (6 bases). V was cut by 2 bases and J by 7 bases, with 18 bases left in between. Per the germline V gene, CDR1 is SGHAT and CDR2 is FQNNGV. The CDR3 is 16 amino acids. CDR3 sequence: CASSLLGSGAGQPQHF. The CDR3 bases are TGTGCCAGCAGCTTACTAGGTTCAGGGGCGGGCCAGCCCCAGCATTTT.

This rearrangement joins TRBV7-2 to TRBJ2-7; D possibly corresponds to TRBD2 (9 bases). The germline gives CDR1 SGHTA, CDR2 FQGNSA. The CDR3 runs 15 residues. Trimming took off 5 bases at V and 3 bases at J, with 17 bases between the two ends. This CDR3 is CASSPGGGGDYEQYF. As DNA, the CDR3 is TGTGCCAGCAGCCCAGGGGGCGGGGGGGACTACGAGCAGTACTTC.

CDR3 coding DNA: TGTGCCAGCTCCACCGTGGGGATCGCGGGGACGCAGTATTTT. This codes for CASSTVGIAGTQYF. J is TRBJ2-3 and V is TRBV14; D may be TRBD2 (6 bases). Germline V gene sequence: CDR1 SGHDN, CDR2 FVKESK. The CDR3 is 14 residues long. V was cut by 8 bases and J by 9 bases, with 21 bases left in between.

The chain recombines TRBV5-1 with TRBJ1-1; 9 bases are shared with TRBD1. V gave up 4 bases and J gave up 6 bases; unmatched junction bases: 10. The CDR3 extends over 15 amino acids. CDR1 is SGHRS, CDR2 YFSETQ, per germline. CDR3 DNA: TGCGCCAGCAGCCCCCTAACAGGGGGCACCGCTGAAGCTTTCTTT. Amino acid sequence: CASSPLTGGTAEAFF.

The chain has TRBV12-2 and TRBJ2-7; the table calls TRBD2, which could not be checked here. TRBV12-2 has pseudogene status. This CDR3 spans 11 amino acids. The CDR3 nucleotides read TGTGCAAGTCGCTTACCCGGGGAGCAGTACTTC. Translated: CASRLPGEQYF.

The chain joins TRBV5-5 to TRBJ2-3, with a weak D call TRBD2 (6 bases). The CDR3 is made up of 14 amino acids. The V end lost 3 bases, the J end lost 2 bases, and 10 bases lay between the germline ends. Germline V CDR1 and CDR2: SGHKS, YYEKEE (reference sequence). The CDR3 DNA follows: TGTGCCAGCAGCTGGGGACTGCACACAGATACGCAGTATTTT. Translating it yields CASSWGLHTDTQYF.

The chain uses TRBV10-1 and TRBJ1-5; weak D call: TRBD1 (5 bases). This CDR3 comprises 14 residues. Germline CDR1 and CDR2: WNHNN and SYGVQD (reference sequence). Trimming removed 3 bases from V and 3 bases from J, with 9 bases in between. The CDR3 region is CASSDSGNNQPQHF. Here the CDR3 DNA reads TGCGCCAGCAGTGACTCAGGGAACAATCAGCCCCAGCATTTT.

The count of this clone is one. V usage is TRBV11-2 and J usage is TRBJ2-5, with 11 positions matching TRBD1. V lost 1 base, J lost 3 bases, and 4 bases stayed unmatched. CDR3 length equals 16 residues. Per germline, CDR1 SGHAT and CDR2 FQNNGV. The CDR3 here is CASSLASGQGEETQYF. The CDR3 bases are TGTGCCAGCAGCTTAGCTTCGGGACAGGGGGAAGAGACCCAGTACTTC.

The chain employs TRBV2 and TRBJ1-1, with a weak D call TRBD1 (5 bases). Trimming left V 8 bases short and J 4 bases short, with 14 bases between. Germline V CDR1 and CDR2: SNHLY, FYNNEI. This CDR3 region has 13 residues. The CDR3 DNA is TGTGCCAGCGGCTCAGGGTGGGGCACTGAAGCTTTCTTT. Translated: CASGSGWGTEAFF.

The CDR3 DNA follows: TGTGCCAGCAGCTCCATTAGCAGGGGGCCGGCTTATGAGCAGTTCTTC. Its translation is CASSSISRGPAYEQFF. The chain joins TRBV7-9 to TRBJ2-1; 8 nucleotides match TRBD1. J gave up 8 bases and V 4 bases, and 13 bases lay outside the gene matches. Germline CDR1 reads SEHNR; CDR2 reads FQNEAQ (reference sequence). The CDR3 is 16 residues long.

The J gene is TRBJ2-3, the V gene TRBV29-1; 10 nucleotides line up with TRBD2. The CDR3 length is 15 residues. Germline assignment: CDR1 SQVTM and CDR2 ANQGSEA. V gave up 1 base and J gave up 5 bases; unmatched junction bases: 6. CDR3 bases: TGCAGCGTTGAAGCCAGCGGGGGGGCCGAAGATACGCAGTATTTT. Protein sequence: CSVEASGGAEDTQYF.

This clone is a singleton in its sample. The chain carries TRBV6-1 and TRBJ1-5; maybe TRBD1 (5 bases). This CDR3 is built from 16 residues. The germline gives CDR1 MNHNS, CDR2 SASEGT. V was pared by 3 bases and J by 7 bases, with 19 bases between. CDR3 region: CASSDVRQGGLQPQHF. For the CDR3, the DNA is TGTGCCAGCAGTGACGTAAGGCAGGGAGGCTTACAGCCCCAGCATTTT.

This chain uses TRBV7-6 with TRBJ2-7; D might be TRBD2 (6 bases). CDR3 length equals 13 residues. The V gene's germline CDR1 is SGHVS and CDR2 FNYEAQ. V was shortened by 5 bases and J by 2 bases, with 10 bases between the two germline ends. CDR3 in DNA: TGTGCCAGCAGCCCTGGGGGGACCTACGAGCAGTACTTC. Encoded protein: CASSPGGTYEQYF.

The chain carries TRBV27 and TRBJ2-5; 10 positions match TRBD2. The CDR3 runs to 16 residues. CDR1 and CDR2 (germline): MNHEY, SMNVEV (reference sequence). The J segment lost 2 bases and the V segment lost 9 bases, leaving 12 bases of the junction unmatched. In DNA, the CDR3 is TGTGCCAGTCTAAATCTGGCTAGCGGGGGTCAAGAGACCCAGTACTTC. Protein sequence: CASLNLASGGQETQYF.

This clone has just one count. The V and J genes are TRBV11-2 and TRBJ2-7; possible D gene TRBD1, 6 bases. CDR3 length: 17 amino acids. The V gene lost 5 bases and the J gene lost 2 bases, with 22 bases spanning the gap. The germline CDR1 and CDR2 sequences are SGHAT and FQNNGV. Here the CDR3 DNA reads TGTGCCAGCAGCCAAATCACCGGGACAAACCTCCCCTACGAGCAGTACTTC. This codes for CASSQITGTNLPYEQYF.

J is TRBJ1-5 and V is TRBV10-3, with TRBD1 identical over 8 bases. Germline values: CDR1 ENHRY, CDR2 SYGVKD. Trimming at V came to 3 bases and at J to 0 bases, leaving 4 bases not matched to a gene. CDR3 length equals 16 residues. This CDR3 is CAISEQGGYSNQPQHF. The CDR3 DNA reads TGTGCCATCAGTGAACAGGGGGGATATAGCAATCAGCCCCAGCATTTT.

This clone showed up just a few times. The rearrangement links TRBV5-4 to TRBJ2-7, with TRBD2 as a possible D gene (6 bases). The germline V and J ends were trimmed by 4 bases and 3 bases, with 17 bases remaining between them. The CDR3 covers 15 residues. The germline gives CDR1 SGHNT, CDR2 YYREEE (reference sequence). For the CDR3, the DNA is TGTGCCAGCAGCGTAGGCGCGGGGCCCAACTACGAGCAGTACTTC. This codes for CASSVGAGPNYEQYF.